These 10 T cell receptor beta chains originate from one sample sequenced in a study of T cell responses to AZD1222 COVID-19 vaccine. TCRdb keeps only in-frame clones here, not all; method: immunoSEQ multiplex PCR. The table records over 150,000 clones, 90% of them present only once. Sequences were derived from peripheral blood, sampled on day 0 of AZD1222 vaccination. These receptors all come from an adult in good health.

The V and J genes are TRBV4-3 and TRBJ2-5; possible D gene TRBD2, 6 bases. Germline CDR1 and CDR2: LGHNA and YSLEER. The V end was cut by 0 bases, the J end by 5 bases, with 19 bases between. There are 17 residues in the CDR3. The CDR3 here is CASSQETGHVGGETQYF. CDR3 bases: TGCGCCAGCAGCCAAGAAACGGGCCACGTGGGAGGCGAGACCCAGTACTTC.

The rearrangement joins TRBV5-6 to TRBJ2-3, with D perhaps TRBD2 (6 bases). This CDR3 region has 15 residues. Trimming pared 4 bases from V and 2 bases from J, leaving 14 bases between. Germline CDR1 and CDR2: SGHDT and YYEEEE. CDR3 nucleotides: TGTGCCAGCAGCCCGGCGGGACTTCCCACAGATACGCAGTATTTT. It codes for CASSPAGLPTDTQYF.

The chain joins TRBV6-2 or TRBV6-3 to TRBJ2-5; D gene ambiguous. The V end lost 6 bases, the J end lost 5 bases, and 10 bases lay between the germline ends. The germline CDR1 and CDR2 sequences are MNHEY and SVGEGT. There are 12 residues in the CDR3. CDR3 loop: CASSPEDETQYF. The CDR3 DNA sequence: TGTGCCAGCAGCCCCGAGGATGAGACCCAGTACTTC.

J is TRBJ2-1 and V is TRBV29-1; 9 bases map to TRBD2. V was pared by 6 bases and J by 9 bases, with 12 bases of the junction left unmatched. Per the germline V gene, CDR1 is SQVTM and CDR2 is ANQGSEA. The CDR3 consists of 14 residues. The CDR3 reads CSVWVAGGHVEQFF. The CDR3 DNA is TGCAGCGTGTGGGTGGCGGGGGGGCATGTTGAGCAGTTCTTC.

The chain is built from TRBV12-3 or TRBV12-4 and TRBJ2-1; no clear D. The V end lost 2 bases, the J end lost 9 bases, and 8 bases lay between the germline ends. The CDR3 has 12 residues. CDR3 coding DNA: TGTGCCAGCAGTTTATCTCTCGGTGAGCAGTTCTTC. Its translation is CASSLSLGEQFF.

The chain uses TRBV4-1 and TRBJ2-3; D is unclear. Trimming shortened V by 6 bases and J by 0 bases, and 22 bases separated the two germline ends. Germline V lookup: CDR1 MGHRA, CDR2 YSYEKL. The CDR3 has 18 amino acids. Here the CDR3 reads CASSHYPETGYSTDTQYF. The CDR3 region has the DNA TGCGCCAGCAGTCACTATCCCGAGACCGGTTATAGCACAGATACGCAGTATTTT.

This clone was seen a handful of times. V gene TRBV5-5 combines with J gene TRBJ1-3, with D possibly TRBD1 on 6 matching bases. CDR1 is SGHKS and CDR2 is YYEKEE in the germline V gene (reference sequence). This CDR3 is 17 amino acids long. V was clipped by 4 bases and J by 5 bases, with 22 bases between them. The CDR3 DNA follows: TGTGCCAGCAGCCGAGAAGAACCGGGACAACACAGAAACACCATATATTTT. This codes for CASSREEPGQHRNTIYF.

The chain links TRBV19 to TRBJ2-1; 11 positions match TRBD1. CDR3 size: 15 residues. V was clipped by 5 bases and J by 6 bases; unmatched bases: 6. Per germline, CDR1 LNHDA and CDR2 SQIVND (reference sequence). This CDR3 reads CASSPGGTGGNEQFF. For the CDR3, the DNA is TGTGCCAGTAGTCCAGGGGGGACAGGGGGCAATGAGCAGTTCTTC. Using reference TRBV19 and TRBJ2-1 for the parts outside the CDR3, the full variable domain is DGGITQSPKYLFRKEGQNVTLSCEQNLNHDAMYWYRQDPGQGLRLIYYSQIVNDFQKGDIAEGYSVSREKKESFPLTVTSAQKNPTAFYLCASSPGGTGGNEQFFGPGTRLTVL.

The chain recombines TRBV7-2 with TRBJ2-1; the D gene is possibly TRBD2 (6 bases). The CDR3 contains 15 residues. With 3 bases removed from V and 7 bases from J, the gap between germline ends came to 16 bases. Germline CDR1 is SGHTA and CDR2 is FQGNSA. The CDR3 spells CASSFNSGESNEQFF. DNA of the CDR3: TGTGCCAGCAGCTTCAATAGCGGAGAATCGAATGAGCAGTTCTTC.

This chain joins TRBV5-1 and TRBJ2-7; maybe TRBD2 (5 bases). The CDR3 extends over 14 amino acids. Trimming cost V 2 bases and J 2 bases, with 11 bases left between them. Per the germline V gene, CDR1 is SGHRS and CDR2 is YFSETQ. CDR3 bases: TGCGCCAGCAGCTTATTCGGGGTTACCTACGAGCAGTACTTC. Translating it yields CASSLFGVTYEQYF.